This T cell receptor (beta chain) was documented in a study of T cell responses to AZD1222 COVID-19 vaccine. Broader study findings: Without day 14 samples, only post-peak T cell repertoires were studied.

Germline V gene data show CDR1 as MRHNA and CDR2 as SNTAGT. CDR3 length: 15 residues. The V gene end was trimmed by 4 bases and the J gene end by 5 bases; junction bases not matched to a gene: 7. The method was immunoSEQ multiplex PCR; TCRdb's version includes in-frame clones alone and lacks a portion of them. The sample has approximately 170,000 clones, more than 85% seen once. In the case of this clone: Its target is not known.

Material: peripheral blood, obtained on day 0 of AZD1222 vaccination. The chain links TRBV6-4 to TRBJ2-1, with 8 bases matching TRBD2. This clonotype was sampled from an adult in good health. The CDR3 DNA follows: TGTGCCAGCAGTGGAAGCGGGAGTACCGACAATGAGCAGTTCTTC. Its protein product is CASSGSGSTDNEQFF.